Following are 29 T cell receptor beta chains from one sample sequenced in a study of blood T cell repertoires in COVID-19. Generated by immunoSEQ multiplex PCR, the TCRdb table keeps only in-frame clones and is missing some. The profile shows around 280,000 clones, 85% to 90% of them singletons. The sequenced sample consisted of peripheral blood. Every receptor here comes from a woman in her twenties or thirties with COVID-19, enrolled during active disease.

For the CDR3, the DNA is TGTGCCAGCCCCCCCACAATCTTGAACCTTAATGAAAAACTGTTTTTT. Protein sequence: CASPPTILNLNEKLFF. The chain couples TRBV19 to TRBJ1-4; unclear D gene. There are 16 residues in the CDR3. Germline V gives CDR1 LNHDA, CDR2 SQIVND (reference sequence). Trimming left V 9 bases short and J 4 bases short, with 21 bases between.

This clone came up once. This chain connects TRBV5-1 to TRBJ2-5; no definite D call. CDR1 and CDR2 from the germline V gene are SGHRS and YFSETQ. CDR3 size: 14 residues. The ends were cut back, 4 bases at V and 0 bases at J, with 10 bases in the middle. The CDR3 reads CASSVNWYQETQYF. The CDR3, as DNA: TGCGCCAGCAGCGTTAACTGGTACCAAGAGACCCAGTACTTC. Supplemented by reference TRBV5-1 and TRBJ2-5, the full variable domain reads KAGVTQTPRYLIKTRGQQVTLSCSPISGHRSVSWYQQTPGQGLQFLFEYFSETQRNKGNFPGRFSGRQFSNSRSEMNVSTLELGDSALYLCASSVNWYQETQYFGPGTRLLVL.

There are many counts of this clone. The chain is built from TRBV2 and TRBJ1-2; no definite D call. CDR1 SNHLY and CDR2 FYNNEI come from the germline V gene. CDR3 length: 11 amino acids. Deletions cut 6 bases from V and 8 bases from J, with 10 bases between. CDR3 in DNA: TGTGCCAGCAGCCAAGACTCGGGCTACACCTTC. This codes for CASSQDSGYTF.

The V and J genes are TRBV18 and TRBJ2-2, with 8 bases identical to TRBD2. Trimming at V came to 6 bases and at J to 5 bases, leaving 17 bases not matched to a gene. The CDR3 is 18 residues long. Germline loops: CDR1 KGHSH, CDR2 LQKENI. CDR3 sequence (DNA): TGTGCCAGCTCTTGGCCCTCAGCGGGGGTTATTCAGACCGGGGAGCTGTTTTTT. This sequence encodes CASSWPSAGVIQTGELFF.

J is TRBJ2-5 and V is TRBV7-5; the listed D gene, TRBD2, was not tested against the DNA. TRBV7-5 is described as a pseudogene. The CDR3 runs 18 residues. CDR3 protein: CVRSSQRLAGIGREAQYF. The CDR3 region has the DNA TGTGTCAGAAGCTCCCAGAGACTAGCGGGGATCGGAAGAGAGGCCCAGTACTTC.

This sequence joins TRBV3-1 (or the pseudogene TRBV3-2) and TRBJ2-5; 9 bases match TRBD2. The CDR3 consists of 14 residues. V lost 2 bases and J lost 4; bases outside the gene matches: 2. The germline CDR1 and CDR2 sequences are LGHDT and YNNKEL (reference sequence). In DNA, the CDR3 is TGTGCCAGCAGCCAAAGCGGGGGGCTAGAGACCCAGTACTTC. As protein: CASSQSGGLETQYF.

CDR3 protein: CASSEPRVTAGNTIYF. The CDR3 DNA sequence: TGTGCCAGCAGTGAGCCCAGGGTGACTGCTGGAAACACCATATATTTT. The genes are TRBV6-1 and TRBJ1-3; D might be TRBD1 (5 bases). Germline-derived CDR1 and CDR2 are MNHNS and SASEGT. V dropped 3 bases and J dropped 2 bases, with 14 bases sitting between them. This CDR3 spans 16 amino acids.

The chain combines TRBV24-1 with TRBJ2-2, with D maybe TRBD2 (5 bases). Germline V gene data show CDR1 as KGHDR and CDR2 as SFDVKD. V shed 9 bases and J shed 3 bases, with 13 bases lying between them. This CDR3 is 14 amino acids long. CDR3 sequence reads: CATSVLGDTGELFF. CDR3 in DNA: TGTGCCACCTCTGTCTTGGGAGACACCGGGGAGCTGTTTTTT.

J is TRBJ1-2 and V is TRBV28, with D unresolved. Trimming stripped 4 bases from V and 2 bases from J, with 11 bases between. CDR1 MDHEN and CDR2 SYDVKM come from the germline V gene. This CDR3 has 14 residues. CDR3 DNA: TGTGCCAGCAGTTCGGGGTGGGGAAACTATGGCTACACCTTC. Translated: CASSSGWGNYGYTF.

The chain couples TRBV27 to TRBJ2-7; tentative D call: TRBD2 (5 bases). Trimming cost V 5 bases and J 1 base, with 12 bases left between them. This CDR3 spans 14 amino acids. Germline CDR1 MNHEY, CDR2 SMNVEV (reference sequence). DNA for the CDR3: TGTGCCAGCAGTCATACCCCGGGGTCCTACGAGCAGTACTTC. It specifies CASSHTPGSYEQYF.

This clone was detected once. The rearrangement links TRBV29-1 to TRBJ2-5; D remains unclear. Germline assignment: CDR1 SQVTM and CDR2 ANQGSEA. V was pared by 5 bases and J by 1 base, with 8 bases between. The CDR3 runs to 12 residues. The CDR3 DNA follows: TGCAGCGTTCGTGGCGGCCAAGAGACCCAGTACTTC. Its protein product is CSVRGGQETQYF.

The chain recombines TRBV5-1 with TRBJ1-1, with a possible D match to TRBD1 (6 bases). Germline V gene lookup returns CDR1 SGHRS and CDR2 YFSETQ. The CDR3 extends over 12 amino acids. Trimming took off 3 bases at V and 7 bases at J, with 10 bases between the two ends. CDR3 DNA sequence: TGCGCCAGCAGCTGGGGGCAAGGTGAAGCTTTCTTT. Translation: CASSWGQGEAFF.

The CDR3 reads CASSLGLAGGSTDTQYF. CDR3 nucleotides: TGTGCCAGCAGCTTGGGACTAGCGGGGGGGAGCACAGATACGCAGTATTTT. The chain combines TRBV5-4 with TRBJ2-3; 14 positions agree with TRBD2. This CDR3 region has 17 residues. CDR1 is SGHNT, CDR2 YYREEE, per germline (reference sequence). Trimming removed 0 bases from V and 0 bases from J; junction bases left unmatched: 0.

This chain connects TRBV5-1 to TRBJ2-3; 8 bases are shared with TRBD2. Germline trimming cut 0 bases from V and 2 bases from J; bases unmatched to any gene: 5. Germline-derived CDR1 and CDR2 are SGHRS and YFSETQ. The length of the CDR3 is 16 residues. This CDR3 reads CASSLGAGGFTDTQYF. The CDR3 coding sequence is TGCGCCAGCAGCTTGGGGGCGGGGGGCTTCACAGATACGCAGTATTTT.

CDR3 protein: CASSPRQPIPYNEQFF. CDR3 in DNA: TGTGCCAGCAGTCCGAGGCAGCCTATTCCCTACAATGAGCAGTTCTTC. The chain recombines TRBV28 with TRBJ2-1; unclear D gene. This CDR3 has 16 residues. V lost 5 bases and J lost 2, with 16 bases in between. CDR1 MDHEN and CDR2 SYDVKM come from the germline V gene.

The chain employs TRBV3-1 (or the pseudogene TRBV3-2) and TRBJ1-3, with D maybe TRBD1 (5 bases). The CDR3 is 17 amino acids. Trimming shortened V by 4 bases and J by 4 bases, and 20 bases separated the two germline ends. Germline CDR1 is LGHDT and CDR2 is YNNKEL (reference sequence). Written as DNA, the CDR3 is TGTGCCAGCAGCCCTCCGGGACTCAAAACTTTAGGAAACACCATATATTTT. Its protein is CASSPPGLKTLGNTIYF.

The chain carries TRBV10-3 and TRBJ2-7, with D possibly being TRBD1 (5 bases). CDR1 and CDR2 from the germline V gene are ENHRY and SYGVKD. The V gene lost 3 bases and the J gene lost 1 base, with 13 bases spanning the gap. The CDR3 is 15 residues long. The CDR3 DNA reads TGTGCCATCAGTGACCGGCAGGGATTGTCCTACGAGCAGTACTTC. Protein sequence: CAISDRQGLSYEQYF.

Written as DNA, the CDR3 is TGTGCCAGCGCGCCCTGGGCAGGGGGTCCCGGGGAGCTGTTTTTT. As protein: CASAPWAGGPGELFF. The chain has TRBV2 and TRBJ2-2; TRBD1 matches 7 bases. V shed 8 bases and J 6 bases; nucleotides not matched to a gene: 12. This CDR3 has 15 residues. Germline V lookup: CDR1 SNHLY, CDR2 FYNNEI.

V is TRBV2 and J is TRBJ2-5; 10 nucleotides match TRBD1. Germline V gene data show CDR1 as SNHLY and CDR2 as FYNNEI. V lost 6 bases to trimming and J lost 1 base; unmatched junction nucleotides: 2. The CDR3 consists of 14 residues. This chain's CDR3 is CASRRTGGQETQYF. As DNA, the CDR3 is TGTGCCAGCAGACGGACAGGGGGCCAAGAGACCCAGTACTTC.

CDR3 region: CASSPKSKQETQYF. The CDR3 nucleotides are TGTGCCAGCTCACCAAAGAGTAAACAAGAGACCCAGTACTTC. The chain links TRBV18 to TRBJ2-5; D unresolved. Trimming cost V 2 bases and J 2 bases, with 9 bases left between them. From germline, CDR1 is KGHSH and CDR2 LQKENI. The CDR3 is 14 amino acids.

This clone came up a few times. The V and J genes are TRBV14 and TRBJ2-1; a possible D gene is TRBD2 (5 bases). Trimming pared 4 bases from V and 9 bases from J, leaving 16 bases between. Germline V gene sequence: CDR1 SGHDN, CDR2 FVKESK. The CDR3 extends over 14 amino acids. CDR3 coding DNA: TGTGCCAGCAGCCCCACAGCTGCGGGTAGTGAGCAGTTCTTC. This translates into CASSPTAAGSEQFF.

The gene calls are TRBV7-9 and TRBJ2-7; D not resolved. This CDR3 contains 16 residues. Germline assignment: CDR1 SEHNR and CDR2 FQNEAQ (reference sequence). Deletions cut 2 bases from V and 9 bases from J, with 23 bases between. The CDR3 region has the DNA TGTGCCAGCAGCTTATGGGCCACATCCGAGTCTCAAGGGCAGTACTTC. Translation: CASSLWATSESQGQYF.

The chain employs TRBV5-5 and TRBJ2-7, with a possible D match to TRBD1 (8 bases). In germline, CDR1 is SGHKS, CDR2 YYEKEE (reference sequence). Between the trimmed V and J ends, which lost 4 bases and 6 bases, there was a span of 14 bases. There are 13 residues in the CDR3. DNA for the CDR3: TGTGCCAGCAGCCGGAACAGGGGGGGCGAGCAGTACTTC. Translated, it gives CASSRNRGGEQYF.

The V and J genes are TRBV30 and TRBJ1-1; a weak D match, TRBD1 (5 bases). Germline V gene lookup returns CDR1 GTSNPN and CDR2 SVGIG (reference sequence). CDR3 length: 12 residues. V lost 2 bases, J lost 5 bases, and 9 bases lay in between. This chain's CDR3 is CAWSPGRTEAFF. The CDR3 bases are TGTGCCTGGAGTCCAGGGAGGACTGAAGCTTTCTTT.

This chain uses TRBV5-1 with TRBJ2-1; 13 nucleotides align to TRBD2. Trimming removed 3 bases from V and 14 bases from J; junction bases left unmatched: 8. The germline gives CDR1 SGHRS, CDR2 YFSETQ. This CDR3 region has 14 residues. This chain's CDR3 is CASSSTGTSGEKFF. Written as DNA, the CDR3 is TGCGCCAGCAGCTCCACCGGGACTAGCGGGGAGAAGTTCTTC.

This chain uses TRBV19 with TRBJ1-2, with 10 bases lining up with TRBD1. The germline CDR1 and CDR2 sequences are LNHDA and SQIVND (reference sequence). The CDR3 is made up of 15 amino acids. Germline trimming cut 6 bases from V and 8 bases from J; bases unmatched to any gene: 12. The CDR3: CASSTGTGVVRGYTF. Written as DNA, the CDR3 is TGTGCCAGTAGCACCGGGACAGGGGTCGTGAGGGGCTACACCTTC.

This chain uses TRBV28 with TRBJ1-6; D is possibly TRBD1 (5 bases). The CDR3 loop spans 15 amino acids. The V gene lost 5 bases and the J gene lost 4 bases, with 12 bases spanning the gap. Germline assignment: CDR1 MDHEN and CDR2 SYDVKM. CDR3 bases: TGTGCCAGCAGTCCCCCGGGACTGTATAATTCACCCCTCCACTTT. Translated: CASSPPGLYNSPLHF.

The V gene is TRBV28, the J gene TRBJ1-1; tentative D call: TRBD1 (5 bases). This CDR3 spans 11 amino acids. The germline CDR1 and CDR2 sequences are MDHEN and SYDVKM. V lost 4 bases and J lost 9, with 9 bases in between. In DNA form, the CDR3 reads TGTGCCAGCAGTTCCCCAGGGAAAGCTTTCTTT. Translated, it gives CASSSPGKAFF.

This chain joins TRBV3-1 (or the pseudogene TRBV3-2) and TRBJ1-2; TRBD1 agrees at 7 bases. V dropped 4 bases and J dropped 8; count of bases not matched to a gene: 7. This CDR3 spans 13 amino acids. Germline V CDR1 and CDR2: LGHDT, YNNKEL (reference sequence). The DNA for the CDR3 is TGTGCCAGCAGCCGTACGAGGGGGCACGGCTACACCTTC. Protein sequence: CASSRTRGHGYTF.